This TCR beta chain appears in the sequencing data of a study of beta chain features in type 1 diabetes. Study-wide context: Across the samples, roughly 98,000,000 sorted cells were examined in total.

On this clone itself: No antigen is known for it. This CDR3 is also generated by other DNA sequences in the sample.

cDNA synthesis used the whole RNA isolate, giving expressed TCRB sequences. It was found that naive, central memory and regulatory T cell samples averaged around 3.7 million reads. Data came from immunoSEQ multiplex PCR; TCRdb stores just in-frame clones and leaves some out. The repertoire holds hundreds of thousands of clones, with more than 13% as singletons. General observations from the study: Whether TCRB rearrangement is influenced by HLA type went unresolved here. There was a moderate but significant shortening of TCRB CDR3s in all four CD4+ subsets of Type 1 diabetes patients. VDJ junctions from type 1 diabetes patients carried fewer insertions and larger deletions.

V was pared by 5 bases and J by 2 bases, with 9 bases between. From germline, CDR1 is GTSNPN and CDR2 SVGIG (reference sequence). The CDR3 contains 12 residues. The V gene is TRBV30, the J gene TRBJ1-1; D perhaps matches TRBD1 (5 bases). The receptor's source is a man between 18 and 35 years old with type 1 diabetes. The sample consisted of naive CD4+ T cells from blood. The CDR3, as DNA: TGTGCCTGGGGACGGACAAACACTGAAGCTTTCTTT. This gives the protein CAWGRTNTEAFF.